The clone carrying this T cell receptor (beta chain) was detected only a few times. Its antigen is unknown. MiXCR was run by TCRdb on the 5' RACE reads, yielding one entry per CDR3 protein. The sample yields tens of thousands of distinct CDR3 sequences, around 6% seen once. This sample is part of a study of early T cells in non-severe SARS-CoV-2 infection. Study-wide background: Sequencing of bulk RNA from unsorted whole blood was done, without chain pairing.

Study-level points and caveats: In VDJdb matching, anti-spike CD8 responses were favored while private and CD4 specificities went missing.

V lost 6 bases and J lost 6, with 7 bases in between. This CDR3 has 11 amino acids. Germline V gives CDR1 MNHEY, CDR2 SVGAGI. This rearrangement joins TRBV6-5 to TRBJ2-3; D gene unclear. The sequenced sample was whole blood. The clonotype originates from an adult who was a healthcare worker with PCR-confirmed SARS-CoV-2 infection or an uninfected control (not recorded which). CDR3 protein: CASSRRDTQYF. The CDR3 DNA reads as TGTGCCAGCAGCCGAAGGGATACGCAGTATTTT.